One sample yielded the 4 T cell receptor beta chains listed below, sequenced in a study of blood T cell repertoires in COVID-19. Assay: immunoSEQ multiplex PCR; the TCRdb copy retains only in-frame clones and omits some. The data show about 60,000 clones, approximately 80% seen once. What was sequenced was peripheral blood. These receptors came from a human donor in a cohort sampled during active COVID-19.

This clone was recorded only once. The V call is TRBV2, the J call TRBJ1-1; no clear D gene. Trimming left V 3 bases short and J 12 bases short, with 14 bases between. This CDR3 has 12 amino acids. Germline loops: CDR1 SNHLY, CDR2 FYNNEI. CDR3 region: CASSDQDLRTFF. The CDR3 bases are TGTGCCAGCAGTGACCAGGACTTGAGAACTTTCTTT.

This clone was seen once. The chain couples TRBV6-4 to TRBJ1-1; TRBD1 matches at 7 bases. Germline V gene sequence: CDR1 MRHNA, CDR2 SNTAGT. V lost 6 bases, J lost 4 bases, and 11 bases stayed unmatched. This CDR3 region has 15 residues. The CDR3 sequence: CASSKTTGVGTEAFF. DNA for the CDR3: TGTGCCAGCAGCAAAACAACAGGGGTCGGCACTGAAGCTTTCTTT.

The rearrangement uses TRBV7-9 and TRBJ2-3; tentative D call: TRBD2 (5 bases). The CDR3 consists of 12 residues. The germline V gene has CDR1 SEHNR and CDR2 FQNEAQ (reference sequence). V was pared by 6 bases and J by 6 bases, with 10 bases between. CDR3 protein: CASSPSRDTQYF. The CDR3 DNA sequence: TGTGCCAGCAGTCCTAGCCGGGATACGCAGTATTTT.

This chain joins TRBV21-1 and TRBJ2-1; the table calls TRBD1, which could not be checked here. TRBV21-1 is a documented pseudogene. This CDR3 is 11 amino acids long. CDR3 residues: CAGGQGNEQFF. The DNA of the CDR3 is TGTGCCGGTGGACAGGGGAATGAGCAGTTCTTC.